The 18 T cell receptor beta chains reported below all come from one sample, sequenced in a study of shared clonotypes between healthy human individuals. Profiling relied on immunoSEQ multiplex PCR, and the TCRdb table lists in-frame clones only, not all of them. The table has around 1 million clones, more than 75% seen once. Sequencing was carried out using memory CD4+ T cells sorted from blood. Subset reported: CD45RA-negative fraction. The receptors derive from a man younger than 35 in good health.

This clone turned up a few times. This chain links TRBV29-1 with TRBJ2-5; no clear D. The CDR3 covers 11 residues. V gave up 5 bases and J gave up 3 bases, with 7 bases separating them. Germline V gene lookup returns CDR1 SQVTM and CDR2 ANQGSEA. CDR3 protein: CSVWPKETQYF. CDR3 in DNA: TGCAGCGTTTGGCCGAAAGAGACCCAGTACTTC. Drawing the rest from reference TRBV29-1 and TRBJ2-5, the complete variable domain is SAVISQKPSRDICQRGTSLTIQCQVDSQVTMMFWYRQQPGQSLTLIATANQGSEATYESGFVIDKFPISRPNLTFSTLTVSNMSPEDSSIYLCSVWPKETQYFGPGTRLLVL.

CDR3: CASSEARARPQETQYF. In nucleotides, the CDR3 is TGTGCCAGCAGTGAAGCGCGGGCTAGGCCCCAAGAGACCCAGTACTTC. The chain links TRBV6-1 to TRBJ2-5; tentatively, D is TRBD2 (5 bases). V was clipped by 0 bases and J by 1 base, with 12 bases between them. The CDR3 loop spans 16 amino acids. Germline V gives CDR1 MNHNS, CDR2 SASEGT.

This chain connects TRBV6-5 to TRBJ2-3; D perhaps matches TRBD2 (7 bases). Between the trimmed V and J ends, which lost 10 bases and 3 bases, there was a span of 17 bases. Germline assignment: CDR1 MNHEY and CDR2 SVGAGI. This CDR3 is built from 14 residues. The CDR3 protein is CAIGQGGATDTQYF. In DNA, the CDR3 is TGTGCCATCGGCCAAGGGGGGGCAACAGATACGCAGTATTTT.

The sample holds one count of this clone. The rearrangement uses TRBV11-2 and TRBJ1-4; no clear D gene. Per germline, CDR1 SGHAT and CDR2 FQNNGV. The ends were cut back, 5 bases at V and 8 bases at J, with 12 bases in the middle. The CDR3 length is 13 residues. The CDR3 loop reads CASSPTGGEKLFF. In DNA, the CDR3 is TGTGCCAGCAGCCCGACTGGCGGGGAAAAACTGTTTTTT.

The chain combines TRBV5-1 with TRBJ1-4; no reliable D call. The CDR3 has 13 residues. From germline, CDR1 is SGHRS and CDR2 YFSETQ. Trimming took 2 bases from V and 7 from J, leaving 9 bases between them. For the CDR3, the DNA is TGCGCCAGCAGCTTTGAGGTTGGTGAAAAACTGTTTTTT. Its protein is CASSFEVGEKLFF.

This clone came up a few times. One base separates it from a far larger clone, so it is likely a read error. The rearrangement joins TRBV7-8 to TRBJ2-2; 11 positions match TRBD1. Germline values: CDR1 SGHVS, CDR2 FQNEAQ. The V segment lost 3 bases and the J segment 4 bases; nucleotides outside the gene matches: 1. CDR3 length: 15 amino acids. CDR3 nucleotide sequence: TGTGCCAGCAGCTTCGGGACAGGGGGCACCGGGGAGCTGTTTTTT. Protein: CASSFGTGGTGELFF.

This clone was counted many times. This rearrangement joins TRBV5-1 to TRBJ2-3; TRBD2 matches at 8 bases. J gave up 4 bases and V 4 bases, and 5 bases lay outside the gene matches. The CDR3 contains 14 residues. Germline CDR1 and CDR2: SGHRS and YFSETQ. CDR3 residues: CASSNSGVADTQYF. CDR3 sequence (DNA): TGCGCCAGCAGCAATAGCGGGGTGGCAGATACGCAGTATTTT.

The chain links TRBV5-1 to TRBJ2-7, with D maybe TRBD2 (7 bases). CDR3 length: 14 residues. Germline assignment: CDR1 SGHRS and CDR2 YFSETQ. V was trimmed by 0 bases and J by 2 bases, leaving 9 bases between them. The CDR3 sequence is CASSLARGPYEQYF. CDR3 nucleotides: TGCGCCAGCAGCTTGGCGCGGGGGCCCTACGAGCAGTACTTC.

The chain links TRBV6-6 to TRBJ2-7, with 10 bases identical to TRBD1. The germline V gene has CDR1 MNHNY and CDR2 SVGAGI (reference sequence). The length of the CDR3 is 14 residues. The J segment lost 5 bases and the V segment lost 6 bases, leaving 7 bases of the junction unmatched. CDR3: CASRRTGGVNEQYF. DNA of the CDR3: TGTGCCAGCAGACGGACAGGGGGTGTCAACGAGCAGTACTTC.

This clone was detected only a few times. The chain has TRBV11-2 and TRBJ1-3, with 8 positions matching TRBD1. This CDR3 spans 16 amino acids. Germline V gene data show CDR1 as SGHAT and CDR2 as FQNNGV. After removal of 4 bases from V and 5 bases from J, the junction contained 10 bases not matched to a gene. The DNA of the CDR3 is TGTGCCAGCAGCTCAGAAACAGGGGGTGAAAGAAACACCATATATTTT. It translates to CASSSETGGERNTIYF.

This chain connects TRBV5-8 to TRBJ1-2; D gene uncertain. The V gene lost 0 bases and the J gene lost 7 bases, with 16 bases spanning the gap. The CDR3 is made up of 15 amino acids. Per germline, CDR1 SGHTS and CDR2 YDEGEE. The CDR3 sequence: CASSLDEGPWRGYTF. In nucleotides, the CDR3 is TGTGCCAGCAGCTTGGACGAGGGTCCTTGGCGTGGCTACACCTTC.

This clone has a handful of counts. The CDR3 DNA is TGTGCCAGCGGGAGGGGACTGGATTTGCAGCAGTTCTTC. Amino acid sequence: CASGRGLDLQQFF. The chain uses TRBV2 and TRBJ2-1; the match to TRBD2 covers 7 bases. The trim removed 8 bases at V and 11 bases at J, leaving 12 bases unmatched. Germline V gives CDR1 SNHLY, CDR2 FYNNEI. The CDR3 is made up of 13 amino acids.

This chain links TRBV6-6 with TRBJ2-5, with a weak D call TRBD2 (6 bases). V gave up 0 bases and J gave up 3 bases, with 14 bases separating them. This CDR3 spans 16 amino acids. In germline, CDR1 is MNHNY, CDR2 SVGAGI (reference sequence). The CDR3 loop is CASSYSRAGREETQYF. CDR3 DNA: TGTGCCAGCAGTTACTCGAGGGCGGGGCGGGAAGAGACCCAGTACTTC.

The V call is TRBV2, the J call TRBJ2-7, with D hard to call. V shed 4 bases and J shed 4 bases, with 5 bases lying between them. This CDR3 is 11 amino acids long. CDR1 is SNHLY, CDR2 FYNNEI, per germline. CDR3 region: CASSVEYEQYF. The CDR3 DNA sequence: TGTGCCAGCAGTGTTGAGTACGAGCAGTACTTC.

This chain joins TRBV10-3 and TRBJ1-2, with a weak D call TRBD1 (5 bases). This CDR3 is built from 15 residues. Germline CDR1 reads ENHRY; CDR2 reads SYGVKD. Trimming removed 6 bases from V and 2 bases from J, with 16 bases in between. The CDR3, as DNA: TGTGCCATCAGGGACCGACCGGGACGGAACTATGGCTACACCTTC. It translates to CAIRDRPGRNYGYTF.

The chain links TRBV7-2 to TRBJ2-1; 7 bases are shared with TRBD1. The CDR3 covers 15 residues. The V gene end was trimmed by 0 bases and the J gene end by 8 bases; junction bases not matched to a gene: 7. From germline, CDR1 is SGHTA and CDR2 FQGNSA. The CDR3 DNA reads TGTGCCAGCAGCTTAGCGGGACAGCTGGGGGATGAGCAGTTCTTC. Translating gives CASSLAGQLGDEQFF.

The J gene is TRBJ2-3, the V gene TRBV5-1, with TRBD2 identical over 11 bases. The V gene end was trimmed by 2 bases and the J gene end by 3 bases; junction bases not matched to a gene: 5. The germline CDR1 and CDR2 sequences are SGHRS and YFSETQ. This CDR3 comprises 16 residues. The CDR3 loop reads CASSFTSGGSTDTQYF. The CDR3 nucleotides are TGCGCCAGCAGCTTCACTAGCGGGGGTTCGACAGATACGCAGTATTTT.

In its sample, this clone was seen a few times. The chain has TRBV11-3 and TRBJ2-1; 10 nucleotides agree with TRBD2. CDR3 length: 16 residues. Germline V gene data show CDR1 as SGHNT and CDR2 as YENEEA. Germline trimming cut 1 base from V and 6 bases from J; bases unmatched to any gene: 6. In DNA form, the CDR3 reads TGTGCCAGCAGCTTAGTAGGTGCTAGCGGGAGCAATGAGCAGTTCTTC. Translating gives CASSLVGASGSNEQFF.